The clone carrying this TCR beta chain was seen a few times. The antigen remains unidentified. V shed 0 bases and J shed 8 bases, with 13 bases lying between them. Germline V CDR1 and CDR2: DFQATT, SNEGSKA (reference sequence). This CDR3 comprises 14 residues. The record originates from a study of CD8 T cells in ankylosing spondylitis. Overall study findings and caveats: Earlier studies detected some motif variants in reactive arthritis synovial fluid and blood. What appeared characteristic of ankylosing spondylitis blood was a TCR beta motif of under 10 highly homologous variants. Disease-linked clones displayed a CD8+ phenotype and appeared relatively rarely in peripheral blood.

Making use of molecular barcodes, quantitative 5'-RACE generated TCR beta libraries. TCRdb recomputed calls from the 5' RACE reads with MiXCR, one row per CDR3 protein. The table has around 770,000 distinct CDR3 sequences, approximately 10% seen once. The specimen sequenced was blood, either unsorted or a sorted T cell fraction (not recorded which). The chain is built from TRBV20-1 and TRBJ1-4; perhaps TRBD1 as D (6 bases). This TCR was recovered from a male donor with ankylosing spondylitis. CDR3 amino acids: CSARDYREGEKLFF. The DNA of the CDR3 is TGCAGTGCTAGAGATTACAGGGAGGGCGAAAAACTGTTTTTT.